The 29 T cell receptor beta chains given below trace back to one sample, sequenced in a study of PD-1 blockade in classical Hodgkin lymphoma. Measured with immunoSEQ multiplex PCR; TCRdb has only the in-frame clones, and not every one. The data show about 13,000 clones, roughly 90% seen once. Each of the patients experienced relapse following autologous stem cell transplantation, and their brentuximab vedotin exposure differed. The sample was peripheral blood mononuclear cells (PBMCs), taken at baseline. Source of these receptors: a human donor with classical Hodgkin lymphoma.

This chain connects TRBV19 to TRBJ2-1; 14 bases line up with TRBD2. The CDR3 loop spans 16 amino acids. Germline assignment: CDR1 LNHDA and CDR2 SQIVND (reference sequence). The J segment lost 4 bases and the V segment lost 9 bases, leaving 8 bases of the junction unmatched. The CDR3 sequence: CASRTSGRSGYNEQFF. The DNA of the CDR3 is TGTGCCAGCCGGACTAGCGGGAGGTCCGGTTACAATGAGCAGTTCTTC.

This chain uses TRBV19 with TRBJ2-4, with no clear D. Trimming took off 0 bases at V and 2 bases at J, with 14 bases between the two ends. Germline V lookup: CDR1 LNHDA, CDR2 SQIVND (reference sequence). There are 17 residues in the CDR3. The CDR3 region is CASSIDLGSLTKNIQYF. The CDR3, as DNA: TGTGCCAGTAGTATAGATCTCGGCAGTTTAACCAAAAACATTCAGTACTTC.

V and J are TRBV18 and TRBJ2-1, with 12 bases matching TRBD2. From germline, CDR1 is KGHSH and CDR2 LQKENI. V gave up 3 bases and J gave up 2 bases; unmatched junction bases: 14. This CDR3 spans 20 amino acids. Here the CDR3 DNA reads TGTGCCAGCTCACCTCCCCCCCTAGCGGGAGGGCCCAGAACCTACAATGAGCAGTTCTTC. Residues: CASSPPPLAGGPRTYNEQFF.

The chain joins TRBV5-1 to TRBJ2-2, with D perhaps matching TRBD2 (6 bases). The CDR3 loop spans 14 amino acids. Germline loops: CDR1 SGHRS, CDR2 YFSETQ. Trimming pared 3 bases from V and 5 bases from J, leaving 11 bases between. CDR3 coding DNA: TGCGCCAGCAGCTGGGGGGACGGAACCGGGGAGCTGTTTTTT. Translation: CASSWGDGTGELFF.

The chain combines TRBV9 with TRBJ2-3, with D perhaps assigned TRBD1 or TRBD2 (5 bases each). There are 11 residues in the CDR3. V lost 5 bases and J 6 bases, leaving 7 bases between the germline ends. Germline V gives CDR1 SGDLS, CDR2 YYNGEE. Here the CDR3 reads CASRGTDTQYF. The CDR3 DNA is TGTGCCAGCAGGGGGACCGATACGCAGTATTTT.

This chain uses TRBV7-9 with TRBJ2-1; TRBD2 agrees at 11 bases. V shed 4 bases and J 3 bases; nucleotides not matched to a gene: 2. Germline assignment: CDR1 SEHNR and CDR2 FQNEAQ (reference sequence). The CDR3 is made up of 15 amino acids. DNA of the CDR3: TGTGCCAGCAGCTCGGGACTAGCGGACTACAATGAGCAGTTCTTC. This encodes CASSSGLADYNEQFF.

This chain uses TRBV27 with TRBJ2-2; TRBD2 matches at 14 bases. V dropped 3 bases and J dropped 4; count of bases not matched to a gene: 7. The CDR3 length is 18 residues. The germline V gene has CDR1 MNHEY and CDR2 SMNVEV (reference sequence). The CDR3 nucleotides are TGTGCCAGCAGTTTCACCGGGACTAGCGGGAGAGGCACCGGGGAGCTGTTTTTT. This gives the protein CASSFTGTSGRGTGELFF.

The rearrangement links TRBV6-9 to TRBJ1-5; 10 positions agree with TRBD1. With 8 bases clipped from V and 2 bases from J, the junction kept 6 bases outside the gene matches. This CDR3 has 15 residues. Germline loops: CDR1 MNHGY, CDR2 SVAAGI. The CDR3 protein is CASVSGTGGNQPQHF. The DNA for the CDR3 is TGTGCCAGCGTTAGTGGGACAGGGGGCAATCAGCCCCAGCATTTT.

The V and J genes are TRBV4-1 and TRBJ2-4; TRBD1 matches 8 bases. Germline V gene data show CDR1 as MGHRA and CDR2 as YSYEKL. The CDR3 loop spans 15 amino acids. Unmatched junction bases numbered 6, after V lost 1 base and J lost 7 bases. CDR3 DNA: TGCGCCAGCAGCCAAGTGTCTACAGGGGGTAACATTCAGTACTTC. This sequence encodes CASSQVSTGGNIQYF.

This clone was found once. The V call is TRBV10-3, the J call TRBJ2-5; 7 nucleotides line up with TRBD1. After removal of 0 bases from V and 4 bases from J, the junction contained 8 bases not matched to a gene. Per the germline V gene, CDR1 is ENHRY and CDR2 is SYGVKD. This CDR3 is 16 amino acids long. Here the CDR3 DNA reads TGTGCCATCAGTGAGTCAACCCGACAGGGAATAGAGACCCAGTACTTC. Translating it yields CAISESTRQGIETQYF.

The chain is built from TRBV5-6 and TRBJ1-3, with D possibly TRBD1 on 5 matching bases. The V and J ends lost 0 bases and 5 bases respectively, with 12 bases between them. CDR1 is SGHDT, CDR2 YYEEEE, per germline. CDR3 length: 15 amino acids. The CDR3 loop is CASSLVGERRNTIYF. The CDR3 DNA is TGTGCCAGCAGCTTGGTAGGGGAGAGGAGAAACACCATATATTTT.

This clone was seen only once. This rearrangement joins TRBV7-8 to TRBJ2-5; 8 bases align to TRBD1. With 2 bases clipped from V and 7 bases from J, the junction kept 9 bases outside the gene matches. Germline CDR1 SGHVS, CDR2 FQNEAQ. CDR3 size: 15 residues. CDR3 protein: CASSLRQGPDGTQYF. The CDR3 nucleotides are TGTGCCAGCAGCTTACGACAGGGGCCAGACGGGACCCAGTACTTC. Complete variable domain (other parts from reference TRBV7-8 and TRBJ2-5): GAGVSQSPRYKVAKRGQDVALRCDPISGHVSLFWYQQALGQGPEFLTYFQNEAQLDKSGLPSDRFFAERPEGSVSTLKIQRTQQEDSAVYLCASSLRQGPDGTQYFGPGTRLLVL.

In its sample, this clone was seen once. This rearrangement joins TRBV18 to TRBJ2-7, with 13 bases matching TRBD2. In germline, CDR1 is KGHSH, CDR2 LQKENI. This CDR3 region has 17 residues. With 2 bases clipped from V and 2 bases from J, the junction kept 6 bases outside the gene matches. The CDR3 loop is CASSPGALAGGPYEQYF. CDR3 in DNA: TGTGCCAGCTCACCAGGGGCACTAGCGGGAGGGCCCTACGAGCAGTACTTC. The full variable domain, completed using reference TRBV18 and TRBJ2-7, is NAGVMQNPRHLVRRRGQEARLRCSPMKGHSHVYWYRQLPEEGLKFMVYLQKENIIDESGMPKERFSAEFPKEGPSILRIQQVVRGDSAAYFCASSPGALAGGPYEQYFGPGTRLTVT.

The chain combines TRBV27 with TRBJ2-1, with 11 bases matching TRBD2. This CDR3 region has 21 residues. CDR1 and CDR2 from the germline V gene are MNHEY and SMNVEV (reference sequence). V lost 6 bases to trimming and J lost 0 bases; unmatched junction nucleotides: 19. CDR3 protein: CASRPILAGGGGLISYNEQFF. The CDR3 coding sequence is TGTGCCAGCAGACCTATCCTAGCGGGAGGCGGCGGCCTTATCTCCTACAATGAGCAGTTCTTC.

V is TRBV11-2 and J is TRBJ2-2; 9 bases map to TRBD1. The CDR3 consists of 16 residues. Germline V CDR1 and CDR2: SGHAT, FQNNGV. The V segment lost 6 bases and the J segment 5 bases; nucleotides outside the gene matches: 10. CDR3 sequence (DNA): TGTGCCAGCAGACTAACCGGGACAGGGAGAACCGGGGAGCTGTTTTTT. Protein: CASRLTGTGRTGELFF.

The chain combines TRBV5-1 with TRBJ2-7; D unresolved. V shed 4 bases and J shed 5 bases, with 10 bases lying between them. Germline V gene data show CDR1 as SGHRS and CDR2 as YFSETQ. The CDR3 totals 12 residues. CDR3 loop: CASSLRSDEQYF. CDR3 coding DNA: TGCGCCAGCAGCCTTAGGTCAGACGAGCAGTACTTC.

The chain recombines TRBV4-1 with TRBJ2-3; D is uncertain. The CDR3 is made up of 13 amino acids. Trimming left V 0 bases short and J 4 bases short, with 5 bases between. CDR1 is MGHRA and CDR2 is YSYEKL in the germline V gene. The CDR3 protein is CASSQDDPDTQYF. The CDR3 DNA reads as TGCGCCAGCAGCCAAGACGACCCAGATACGCAGTATTTT.

V is TRBV2 and J is TRBJ2-3; D not certain. Germline lookup yields CDR1 SNHLY and CDR2 FYNNEI. The length of the CDR3 is 11 residues. Trimming removed 3 bases from V and 8 bases from J, with 6 bases in between. CDR3 residues: CASSDEVTQYF. In nucleotides, the CDR3 is TGTGCCAGCAGTGATGAGGTTACGCAGTATTTT.

The V call is TRBV5-1, the J call TRBJ1-1, with TRBD1 matching over 10 bases. The CDR3 runs 15 residues. The junction had 4 bases not matched to a gene; V was cut back by 4 bases and J by 1 base. Germline lookup yields CDR1 SGHRS and CDR2 YFSETQ. This CDR3 reads CASSARTGGNTEAFF. CDR3 nucleotides: TGCGCCAGCAGCGCGCGGACAGGGGGGAACACTGAAGCTTTCTTT.

This sequence joins TRBV6-6 and TRBJ1-6; tentatively, D is TRBD1 (5 bases). CDR3 length equals 14 residues. Germline-derived CDR1 and CDR2 are MNHNY and SVGAGI (reference sequence). The ends were cut back, 5 bases at V and 6 bases at J, with 11 bases in the middle. CDR3: CASSPGRSNSPLHF. The CDR3, as DNA: TGTGCCAGCAGTCCGGGACGGTCTAATTCACCCCTCCACTTT.

The gene calls are TRBV7-8 and TRBJ1-2, with D unresolved. Trimming removed 0 bases at V and 4 bases at J, with 9 bases between. The germline gives CDR1 SGHVS, CDR2 FQNEAQ. This CDR3 is 14 amino acids long. The CDR3 is CASSLARISYGYTF. Written as DNA, the CDR3 is TGTGCCAGCAGCTTAGCCAGGATTAGCTATGGCTACACCTTC.

To note about this clone: Other DNA sequences of this sample code for an identical CDR3. The genes are TRBV9 and TRBJ2-5, with D uncertain. Germline V CDR1 and CDR2: SGDLS, YYNGEE. The CDR3 runs to 15 residues. The V end was cut by 0 bases, the J end by 5 bases, with 14 bases between. CDR3 protein: CASSVEGTSEETQYF. CDR3 DNA sequence: TGTGCCAGCAGCGTAGAGGGTACCTCGGAGGAGACCCAGTACTTC.

V usage is TRBV29-1 and J usage is TRBJ2-5; a weak D match, TRBD1 (6 bases). CDR1 is SQVTM and CDR2 is ANQGSEA in the germline V gene. This CDR3 comprises 12 residues. V lost 5 bases and J 3 bases, leaving 10 bases between the germline ends. The CDR3 here is CSVQGLEETQYF. The CDR3 DNA reads TGCAGCGTTCAGGGGTTAGAAGAGACCCAGTACTTC.

The chain couples TRBV27 to TRBJ2-4; TRBD1 matches 9 bases. The germline V gene has CDR1 MNHEY and CDR2 SMNVEV (reference sequence). V lost 4 bases, J lost 6 bases, and 7 bases stayed unmatched. The length of the CDR3 is 15 residues. CDR3 nucleotide sequence: TGTGCCAGCAGTTCCCTAGGACAGGGGACAAACATTCAGTACTTC. Translation gives CASSSLGQGTNIQYF.

The rearrangement uses TRBV19 and TRBJ2-7; TRBD1 agrees at 8 bases. The trim removed 1 base at V and 0 bases at J, leaving 2 bases unmatched. Germline V lookup: CDR1 LNHDA, CDR2 SQIVND (reference sequence). The CDR3 is made up of 15 amino acids. CDR3 protein: CASSIGTGTSYEQYF. CDR3 in DNA: TGTGCCAGTAGTATAGGGACAGGGACCTCCTACGAGCAGTACTTC.

The genes are TRBV5-1 and TRBJ2-7; D is unresolved. The CDR3 spans 15 residues. CDR1 is SGHRS, CDR2 YFSETQ, per germline. Trimming pared 0 bases from V and 1 base from J, leaving 11 bases between. This chain's CDR3 is CASSLAPILSYEQYF. The DNA of the CDR3 is TGCGCCAGCAGCTTGGCCCCGATACTGTCCTACGAGCAGTACTTC. The variable domain in full, completed from reference TRBV5-1 and TRBJ2-7, reads KAGVTQTPRYLIKTRGQQVTLSCSPISGHRSVSWYQQTPGQGLQFLFEYFSETQRNKGNFPGRFSGRQFSNSRSEMNVSTLELGDSALYLCASSLAPILSYEQYFGPGTRLTVT.

The J gene is TRBJ1-2, the V gene TRBV5-6, with D perhaps matching TRBD1 (6 bases). Germline V gene sequence: CDR1 SGHDT, CDR2 YYEEEE. V was cut by 1 base and J by 5 bases, with 9 bases left in between. The CDR3 consists of 13 residues. In nucleotides, the CDR3 is TGTGCCAGCAGCTTGTGGGGGGCGTATGGCTACACCTTC. Translation gives CASSLWGAYGYTF.

The chain has TRBV10-3 and TRBJ2-7; D is ambiguous. The V gene lost 10 bases and the J gene lost 5 bases, with 12 bases spanning the gap. The CDR3 sequence is 11 residues long. Germline-derived CDR1 and CDR2 are ENHRY and SYGVKD. This CDR3 is CASRTGDEQYF. The CDR3 coding sequence is TGTGCCAGCCGAACTGGGGACGAGCAGTACTTC.

This chain links TRBV9 with TRBJ2-4, with 14 nucleotides matching TRBD2. The CDR3 totals 17 residues. V dropped 3 bases and J dropped 8; count of bases not matched to a gene: 10. CDR1 SGDLS and CDR2 YYNGEE come from the germline V gene. CDR3 coding DNA: TGTGCCAGCAGCGATGAGACTAGCGGGGGGGCCAAGGACATTCAGTACTTC. It yields the protein CASSDETSGGAKDIQYF.